Within the sample, the clone carrying this TCR beta chain is medium-sized. The target antigen is unknown. Regarding time point: sample taken at primary tumor resection. Samples were obtained from some 70 donors, all untreated early-stage non-small cell lung cancer patients. Whole RNA came from tumor, nontumor lung or frozen PBMC and was sequenced without being sorted. A single record per CDR3 protein comes from TCRdb applying MiXCR to the 5' RACE reads. The data contain over a thousand distinct CDR3 sequences, 25% to 30% of them seen just once; the ten biggest clones take up approximately 20%. The V end lost 2 bases, the J end lost 6 bases, and 6 bases lay between the germline ends. The CDR3 has 12 amino acids. The data derive from a study of spatial heterogeneity in lung cancer. Study background: Strongly correlated with TCR transcript counts in tumor regions was a T cell module score, which was a transcriptional module score calculated from matched bulk RNA-seq. Whole-study results and caveats: Tumor T cells had an estimated coverage that came to around 6.5% for alpha chains and about 13% for beta chains. For expanded intratumoral alpha and beta TCRs, counts tracked tumor mutation counts.

The material was lung tumor tissue, obtained at surgery. The receptor's source is a male donor with early-stage non-small cell lung cancer. The chain combines TRBV23-1 with TRBJ2-3, with D possibly matching TRBD1 (5 bases). TRBV23-1 is recorded as an ORF, its role being uncertain. CDR3 DNA sequence: TGCGCCAGCAGTCAAAGGGGTGATACGCAGTATTTT. This codes for CASSQRGDTQYF.